This T cell receptor (beta chain) appears in the sequencing data of a study of T cells in Graves' hyperthyroidism and ophthalmopathy. Broader study findings: Ophthalmopathy was model-predicted a median about 6 months pre-onset. Blood also contained most expanded thyroid clonotypes above 0.001.

Amplification targeted TCR beta CDR3 regions from RNA transcripts. HTBI primers were employed in a first-round RT-PCR of the TCR CDR3. TCRdb processed the multiplex PCR reads anew with MiXCR; each CDR3 protein has one entry. The data contain a few hundred thousand distinct CDR3 sequences, under 25% of them singletons. Stable Graves' hyperthyroidism meant no ophthalmopathy progression within 18 months. Lactation, pregnancy, other autoimmune disease or uncontrolled infection led to exclusion of patients. This clonotype was counted many times. Antigen specificity is unknown. This CDR3 contains 16 residues. Germline assignment: CDR1 LGHDT and CDR2 YNNKEL (reference sequence). Trimming took off 1 base at V and 0 bases at J, with 10 bases between the two ends.

The receptor was isolated from a woman between 45 and 60 years old with Graves' hyperthyroidism. The V call is TRBV3-1, the J call TRBJ1-3; D is possibly TRBD1 (5 bases). Sequencing was carried out using blood. CDR3 sequence (DNA): TGTGCCAGCAGCCAAGTTCCAGGGCTCTCTGGAAACACCATATATTTT. This codes for CASSQVPGLSGNTIYF.